These 29 T cell receptor beta chains originate from one sample sequenced in a study of cytomegalovirus exposure and HLA in healthy donors. TCRdb's copy holds only in-frame clones and misses some; the assay was immunoSEQ multiplex PCR. The sample holds 45,000 to 65,000 clones, roughly 90% seen once. The sequenced material came from PBMCs. The receptor set was obtained from a woman under 30 in good health and CMV-seropositive.

This chain connects TRBV7-3 to TRBJ1-1; the match to TRBD1 covers 7 bases. Looked up from germline, CDR1 is SGHTA and CDR2 is FQGTGA. V shed 5 bases, J shed 0 bases, and the junction held 6 bases outside the gene matches. The CDR3 sequence is 15 residues long. CDR3 region: CASSDLQGVNTEAFF. CDR3 nucleotides: TGTGCCAGCAGCGACCTTCAGGGGGTGAACACTGAAGCTTTCTTT.

This chain links TRBV5-6 with TRBJ2-3; TRBD2 matches at 9 bases. Germline V gene lookup returns CDR1 SGHDT and CDR2 YYEEEE. J gave up 4 bases and V 4 bases, and 10 bases lay outside the gene matches. CDR3 length: 16 amino acids. The CDR3 loop reads CASSRPSGDISDTQYF. The CDR3 coding sequence is TGTGCCAGCAGCCGACCTAGCGGGGATATCTCAGATACGCAGTATTTT. The full variable domain, rest sourced from reference TRBV5-6 and TRBJ2-3, is DAGVTQSPTHLIKTRGQQVTLRCSPKSGHDTVSWYQQALGQGPQFIFQYYEEEERQRGNFPDRFSGHQFPNYSSELNVNALLLGDSALYLCASSRPSGDISDTQYFGPGTRLTVL.

This chain joins TRBV2 and TRBJ2-4; 9 nucleotides line up with TRBD1. CDR1 SNHLY and CDR2 FYNNEI come from the germline V gene. Trimming at V came to 0 bases and at J to 8 bases, leaving 14 bases not matched to a gene. This CDR3 has 18 residues. The CDR3 loop is CASSEAQSAGTGKDIQYF. The CDR3 DNA follows: TGTGCCAGCAGTGAAGCGCAATCCGCCGGGACAGGGAAAGACATTCAGTACTTC.

The chain couples TRBV13 to TRBJ1-2, with 7 bases fitting TRBD1. Unmatched junction bases numbered 2, after V lost 3 bases and J lost 7 bases. This CDR3 has 12 amino acids. The germline V gene has CDR1 PRHDT and CDR2 FYEKMQ (reference sequence). The CDR3, as DNA: TGTGCCAGCAGCTTTGGGACAGCTGGCTACACCTTC. Translating it yields CASSFGTAGYTF.

The chain uses TRBV30 and TRBJ1-4; 7 bases fit TRBD1. Germline CDR1 and CDR2: GTSNPN and SVGIG (reference sequence). Trimming at V came to 7 bases and at J to 6 bases, leaving 8 bases not matched to a gene. The CDR3 consists of 13 residues. The CDR3: CAYLTGSYEKLFF. In DNA, the CDR3 is TGTGCCTACCTGACAGGGAGTTATGAAAAACTGTTTTTT.

The V gene is TRBV5-1, the J gene TRBJ2-2, with D unclear. The ends were cut back, 4 bases at V and 2 bases at J, with 9 bases in the middle. The CDR3 spans 14 residues. Germline-derived CDR1 and CDR2 are SGHRS and YFSETQ. For the CDR3, the DNA is TGCGCCAGCAGCCCCTACAGTAACACCGGGGAGCTGTTTTTT. Its translation is CASSPYSNTGELFF. Drawing the rest from reference TRBV5-1 and TRBJ2-2, the complete variable domain is KAGVTQTPRYLIKTRGQQVTLSCSPISGHRSVSWYQQTPGQGLQFLFEYFSETQRNKGNFPGRFSGRQFSNSRSEMNVSTLELGDSALYLCASSPYSNTGELFFGEGSRLTVL.

The chain combines TRBV18 with TRBJ1-2; the match to TRBD1 covers 7 bases. V lost 3 bases to trimming and J lost 2 bases; unmatched junction nucleotides: 6. Germline-derived CDR1 and CDR2 are KGHSH and LQKENI. The CDR3 extends over 15 amino acids. The CDR3 nucleotides are TGTGCCAGCTCACCCGGGACAGACCTAAACTATGGCTACACCTTC. It is translated as CASSPGTDLNYGYTF.

V and J are TRBV9 and TRBJ1-6, with D possibly TRBD1 on 5 matching bases. The V and J ends lost 4 bases and 10 bases respectively, with 15 bases between them. The germline gives CDR1 SGDLS, CDR2 YYNGEE. The CDR3 length is 14 residues. The CDR3 sequence is CASSTQGLGSPLHF. The CDR3 DNA is TGTGCCAGCAGCACTCAGGGTTTAGGGTCACCCCTCCACTTT.

The chain recombines TRBV30 with TRBJ1-4; 7 nucleotides align to TRBD1. V was pared by 6 bases and J by 6 bases, with 13 bases of the junction left unmatched. The CDR3 covers 15 residues. Germline V lookup: CDR1 GTSNPN, CDR2 SVGIG (reference sequence). The CDR3 DNA sequence: TGTGCCTGCAGACGTCAGGGGGGTCATTATGAAAAACTGTTTTTT. This codes for CACRRQGGHYEKLFF.

CDR3 DNA sequence: TGTGCCAGTAGGGGACAGGGTATCCTGAACACTGAAGCTTTCTTT. Protein: CASRGQGILNTEAFF. The chain recombines TRBV19 with TRBJ1-1; 9 positions match TRBD1. V lost 6 bases and J lost 0; bases outside the gene matches: 5. CDR1 is LNHDA, CDR2 SQIVND, per germline (reference sequence). CDR3 size: 15 residues.

The V gene is TRBV7-8, the J gene TRBJ1-6; TRBD1 matches at 10 bases. The CDR3 is made up of 19 amino acids. The V segment lost 7 bases and the J segment 4 bases; nucleotides outside the gene matches: 16. The germline CDR1 and CDR2 sequences are SGHVS and FQNEAQ. CDR3: CASTISGTGEGGYNSPLHF. The CDR3 nucleotides read TGTGCCAGCACCATTTCCGGGACAGGGGAAGGTGGGTATAATTCACCCCTCCACTTT. The full variable domain, completed using reference TRBV7-8 and TRBJ1-6, is GAGVSQSPRYKVAKRGQDVALRCDPISGHVSLFWYQQALGQGPEFLTYFQNEAQLDKSGLPSDRFFAERPEGSVSTLKIQRTQQEDSAVYLCASTISGTGEGGYNSPLHFGNGTRLTVT.

The V and J genes are TRBV10-1 and TRBJ2-3; TRBD1 matches 7 bases. This CDR3 is 14 amino acids long. V was clipped by 7 bases and J by 1 base; unmatched bases: 5. Germline values: CDR1 WNHNN, CDR2 SYGVQD (reference sequence). The DNA of the CDR3 is TGCGCCAGCAAAGGACAGGAACGCACAGATACGCAGTATTTT. It encodes CASKGQERTDTQYF.

This clone occurred once. The gene calls are TRBV14 and TRBJ1-2, with a weak D call TRBD1 (5 bases). From germline, CDR1 is SGHDN and CDR2 FVKESK. Deletions cut 1 base from V and 6 bases from J, with 6 bases between. The CDR3 spans 12 residues. CDR3 nucleotides: TGTGCCAGCAGCCAAGTAGGGGATGGCTACACCTTC. Translated, it gives CASSQVGDGYTF.

The chain combines TRBV4-2 with TRBJ2-3; 9 nucleotides agree with TRBD2. Trimming removed 0 bases from V and 2 bases from J; junction bases left unmatched: 6. Per germline, CDR1 LGHNA and CDR2 YNFKEQ. This CDR3 has 17 amino acids. Here the CDR3 reads CASSQDTAGGFTDTQYF. CDR3 coding DNA: TGTGCCAGCAGCCAAGATACAGCGGGGGGATTCACAGATACGCAGTATTTT.

V and J are TRBV6-1 and TRBJ1-4; D is ambiguous. Germline V gene data show CDR1 as MNHNS and CDR2 as SASEGT. The CDR3 sequence is 15 residues long. V lost 7 bases to trimming and J lost 8 bases, with 20 bases between them. Written as DNA, the CDR3 is TGTGCCAGCAACGAACCACCGGGTCGAAAAGAAAAACTGTTTTTT. This codes for CASNEPPGRKEKLFF.

The chain couples TRBV7-3 to TRBJ2-2; 10 nucleotides match TRBD1. Germline V CDR1 and CDR2: SGHTA, FQGTGA. The CDR3 covers 17 residues. V was clipped by 5 bases and J by 4 bases; unmatched bases: 10. This chain's CDR3 is CASSPTTGGIATGELFF. Written as DNA, the CDR3 is TGTGCCAGCAGCCCGACGACAGGGGGCATTGCCACCGGGGAGCTGTTTTTT.

The chain links TRBV28 to TRBJ1-2; no firm D call. This CDR3 contains 11 residues. Germline lookup yields CDR1 MDHEN and CDR2 SYDVKM. Trimming took off 6 bases at V and 4 bases at J, with 6 bases between the two ends. For the CDR3, the DNA is TGTGCCAGCAGCCCATCCTATGGCTACACCTTC. Translating it yields CASSPSYGYTF.

The chain employs TRBV13 and TRBJ2-1; a possible D gene is TRBD1 (5 bases). The germline V and J ends were trimmed by 5 bases and 12 bases, with 17 bases remaining between them. CDR3 length equals 13 residues. CDR1 and CDR2 from the germline V gene are PRHDT and FYEKMQ (reference sequence). CDR3 nucleotide sequence: TGTGCCAGCAGCCTAATTGGGGCCTGGGGGCAGTTCTTC. Its translation is CASSLIGAWGQFF.

This clone appeared a few times. V and J are TRBV30 and TRBJ1-2; maybe TRBD1 (6 bases). The CDR3 is 11 amino acids. Germline assignment: CDR1 GTSNPN and CDR2 SVGIG (reference sequence). Trimming cost V 3 bases and J 9 bases, with 11 bases left between them. CDR3 in amino acids: CAWRWGQSYTF. CDR3 bases: TGTGCCTGGAGGTGGGGGCAGAGCTACACCTTC.

The genes are TRBV7-2 and TRBJ1-1; tentative D call: TRBD1 (6 bases). This CDR3 comprises 13 residues. The germline V and J ends were trimmed by 3 bases and 4 bases, with 9 bases remaining between them. The germline gives CDR1 SGHTA, CDR2 FQGNSA. CDR3 nucleotide sequence: TGTGCCAGCAGCTTGGGGGACATCACTGAAGCTTTCTTT. Translating it yields CASSLGDITEAFF.

This sequence joins TRBV6-5 and TRBJ1-5; D unresolved. Germline values: CDR1 MNHEY, CDR2 SVGAGI. The CDR3 is made up of 14 amino acids. The ends were cut back, 0 bases at V and 9 bases at J, with 12 bases in the middle. CDR3 nucleotides: TGTGCCAGCAGTTACTCGAGCGACCGTTTGCCCCAGCATTTT. Its translation is CASSYSSDRLPQHF.

A single count supports this clone. V is TRBV2 and J is TRBJ2-3; 12 bases match TRBD2. Germline V gene sequence: CDR1 SNHLY, CDR2 FYNNEI. The trim removed 4 bases at V and 2 bases at J, leaving 1 base unmatched. The CDR3 sequence is 15 residues long. CDR3: CASSGTSGDTDTQYF. As DNA, the CDR3 is TGTGCCAGCAGTGGGACTAGCGGGGACACAGATACGCAGTATTTT.

The V and J genes are TRBV5-1 and TRBJ2-3, with 7 bases lining up with TRBD1. The ends lost 4 bases at V and 6 bases at J; junction bases unmatched: 5. Germline lookup yields CDR1 SGHRS and CDR2 YFSETQ. The CDR3 covers 13 residues. The CDR3 nucleotides are TGCGCCAGCAGCGTTTCACAGGGGGATACGCAGTATTTT. Its protein is CASSVSQGDTQYF.

This clone has just a few counts. This chain links TRBV5-1 with TRBJ2-7; 7 positions match TRBD1. The V and J ends lost 1 base and 6 bases, in that order; junction bases with no gene match: 7. Per germline, CDR1 SGHRS and CDR2 YFSETQ. This CDR3 is 14 amino acids long. In DNA, the CDR3 is TGCGCCAGCAGCTTGCAGGGGGAAGTGGGCGAGCAGTACTTC. Amino acids: CASSLQGEVGEQYF.

This sequence joins TRBV6-1 and TRBJ1-2, with TRBD1 as a possible D gene (6 bases). There are 16 residues in the CDR3. V lost 4 bases and J lost 6, with 21 bases in between. From germline, CDR1 is MNHNS and CDR2 SASEGT. CDR3 sequence reads: CASSGVPYGGRDGYTF. The CDR3 nucleotides read TGTGCCAGCAGTGGCGTTCCTTACGGGGGGCGCGATGGCTACACCTTC.

J is TRBJ2-3 and V is TRBV28, with 13 nucleotides matching TRBD2. CDR1 is MDHEN, CDR2 SYDVKM, per germline. The trim removed 6 bases at V and 5 bases at J, leaving 11 bases unmatched. The CDR3 spans 17 residues. The chain's CDR3 is CASSPGTSGARGDTQYF. The CDR3, as DNA: TGTGCCAGCAGCCCCGGGACTAGCGGGGCGAGGGGAGATACGCAGTATTTT.

This sequence joins TRBV4-1 and TRBJ2-5; 12 positions agree with TRBD1. From germline, CDR1 is MGHRA and CDR2 YSYEKL. The V gene end was trimmed by 0 bases and the J gene end by 4 bases; junction bases not matched to a gene: 6. CDR3 length: 17 residues. The CDR3 protein is CASSQDSGTGGLETQYF. The CDR3 DNA is TGCGCCAGCAGCCAAGATTCGGGGACAGGGGGCCTAGAGACCCAGTACTTC.

CDR3 nucleotide sequence: TGTGCCAGCAGTGAAGCCTCGGGTGCGACTAGCGGGGGTGCATCGGCCTACAATGAGCAGTTCTTC. The encoded protein is CASSEASGATSGGASAYNEQFF. This chain connects TRBV2 to TRBJ2-1; 12 nucleotides line up with TRBD2. The CDR3 length is 22 residues. V dropped 0 bases and J dropped 2; count of bases not matched to a gene: 17. Germline V gives CDR1 SNHLY, CDR2 FYNNEI.

V and J are TRBV6-1 and TRBJ2-1, with TRBD1 matching over 11 bases. This CDR3 spans 14 amino acids. Germline V CDR1 and CDR2: MNHNS, SASEGT. After removal of 6 bases from V and 6 bases from J, the junction contained 4 bases not matched to a gene. The CDR3 DNA is TGTGCCAGCAGCTCCGGGACAGGGGGCAATGAGCAGTTCTTC. Protein: CASSSGTGGNEQFF.